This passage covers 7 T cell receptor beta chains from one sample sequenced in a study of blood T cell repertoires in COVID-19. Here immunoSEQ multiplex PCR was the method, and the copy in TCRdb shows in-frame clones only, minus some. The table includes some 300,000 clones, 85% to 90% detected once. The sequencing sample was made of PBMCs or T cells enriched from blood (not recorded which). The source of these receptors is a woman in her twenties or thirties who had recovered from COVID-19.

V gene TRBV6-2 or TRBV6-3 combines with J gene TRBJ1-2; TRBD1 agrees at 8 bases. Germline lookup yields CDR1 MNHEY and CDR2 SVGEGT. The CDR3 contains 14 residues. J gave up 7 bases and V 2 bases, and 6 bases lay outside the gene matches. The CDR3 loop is CASSYDRGYGGYTF. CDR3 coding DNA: TGTGCCAGCAGTTACGACAGGGGCTATGGTGGCTACACCTTC.

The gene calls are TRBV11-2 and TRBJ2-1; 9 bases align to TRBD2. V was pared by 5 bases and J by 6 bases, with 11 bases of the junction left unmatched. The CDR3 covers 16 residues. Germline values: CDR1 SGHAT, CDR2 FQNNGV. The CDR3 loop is CASSPTMGLATNEQFF. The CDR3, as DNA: TGTGCCAGCAGCCCAACGATGGGACTAGCAACCAATGAGCAGTTCTTC.

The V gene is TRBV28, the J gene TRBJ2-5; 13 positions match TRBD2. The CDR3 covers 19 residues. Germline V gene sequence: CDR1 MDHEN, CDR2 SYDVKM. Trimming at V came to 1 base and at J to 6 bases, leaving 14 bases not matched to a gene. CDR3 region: CASSLFGLAGEGERKTQYF. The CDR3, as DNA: TGTGCCAGCAGTTTATTCGGACTAGCGGGAGAAGGAGAGAGGAAGACCCAGTACTTC.

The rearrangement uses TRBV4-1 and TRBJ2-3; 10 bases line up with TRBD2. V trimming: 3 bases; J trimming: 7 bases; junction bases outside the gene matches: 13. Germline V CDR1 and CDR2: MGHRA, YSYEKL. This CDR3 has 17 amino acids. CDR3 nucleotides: TGCGCCAGCAGCCAGGAAGTCTCGGGACTAGCGCGGAATACGCAGTATTTT. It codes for CASSQEVSGLARNTQYF.

The CDR3 spells CASSMGLIYEQYF. CDR3 coding DNA: TGTGCCAGCAGCATGGGACTAATCTACGAGCAGTACTTC. The J gene is TRBJ2-7, the V gene TRBV11-1; the match to TRBD2 covers 7 bases. The trim removed 5 bases at V and 3 bases at J, leaving 4 bases unmatched. Germline V gives CDR1 SGHAT, CDR2 FQDESV (reference sequence). The CDR3 consists of 13 residues.

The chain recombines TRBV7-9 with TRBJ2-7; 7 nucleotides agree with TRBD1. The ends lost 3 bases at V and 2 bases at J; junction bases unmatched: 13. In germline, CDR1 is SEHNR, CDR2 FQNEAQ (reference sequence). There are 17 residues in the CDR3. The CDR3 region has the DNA TGTGCCAGCAGCTTCCCAACTACCGGGACAGCCACCTACGAGCAGTACTTC. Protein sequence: CASSFPTTGTATYEQYF.

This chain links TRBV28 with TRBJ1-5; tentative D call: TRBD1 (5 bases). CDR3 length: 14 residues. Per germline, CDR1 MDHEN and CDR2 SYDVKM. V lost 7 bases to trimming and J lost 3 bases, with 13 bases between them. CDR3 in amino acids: CASTLDTSNQPQHF. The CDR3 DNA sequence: TGTGCCAGCACCTTGGACACGTCCAATCAGCCCCAGCATTTT.